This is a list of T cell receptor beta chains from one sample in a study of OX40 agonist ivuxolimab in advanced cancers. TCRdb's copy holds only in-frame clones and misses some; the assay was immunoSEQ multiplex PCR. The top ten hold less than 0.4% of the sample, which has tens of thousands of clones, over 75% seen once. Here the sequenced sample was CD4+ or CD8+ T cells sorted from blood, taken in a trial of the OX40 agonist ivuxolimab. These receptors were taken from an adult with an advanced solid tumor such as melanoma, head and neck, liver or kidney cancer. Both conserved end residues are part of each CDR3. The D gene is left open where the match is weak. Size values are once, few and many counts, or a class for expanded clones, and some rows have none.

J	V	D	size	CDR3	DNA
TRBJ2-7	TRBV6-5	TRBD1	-	CASRHSQGAYEQYF	TGTGCCAGCAGACACTCACAGGGGGCGTACGAGCAGTACTTC
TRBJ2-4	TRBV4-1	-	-	CASSQDDSGWGLGAKNIQYF	TGCGCCAGCAGCCAAGATGATTCTGGCTGGGGTCTTGGGGCCAAAAACATTCAGTACTTC
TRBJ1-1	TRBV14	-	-	CASSQGTEAFF	TGTGCCAGCAGCCAAGGTACAGAAGCTTTCTTT
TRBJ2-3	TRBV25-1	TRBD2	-	CASSWGGGAGDTQYF	TGTGCCAGCAGCTGGGGCGGGGGGGCCGGAGATACGCAGTATTTT
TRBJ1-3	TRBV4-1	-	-	CASSQGRARSGNTIYF	TGCGCCAGCAGCCAAGGGAGGGCCCGCTCTGGAAACACCATATATTTT
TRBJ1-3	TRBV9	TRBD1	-	CASSRSPRTGGNTIYF	TGTGCCAGCAGCAGAAGTCCCCGGACAGGGGGAAACACCATATATTTT
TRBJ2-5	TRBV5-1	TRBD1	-	CASSLGDRKETQYF	TGCGCCAGCAGTTTGGGGGACAGAAAAGAGACCCAGTACTTC
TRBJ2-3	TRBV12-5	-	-	CASGLAGTNTQYF	TGTGCTAGTGGTTTGGCTGGGACGAATACGCAGTATTTT
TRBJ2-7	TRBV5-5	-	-	CASSLYSNPYEQYF	TGTGCCAGCAGCTTGTACAGCAACCCCTACGAGCAGTACTTC
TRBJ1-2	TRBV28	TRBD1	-	CASSFPSRTGFSGYTF	TGTGCCAGCAGTTTCCCGAGTCGGACAGGGTTTAGCGGCTACACCTTC
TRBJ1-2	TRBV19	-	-	CASSTEGNYGYTF	TGTGCCAGTAGTACGGAGGGCAACTATGGCTACACCTTC
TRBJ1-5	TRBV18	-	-	CASSPYSGVGPQHF	TGTGCCAGCTCACCATACAGTGGGGTTGGGCCCCAGCATTTT
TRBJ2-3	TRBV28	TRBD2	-	CASSLYPPGTRGGTDTQYF	TGTGCCAGCAGTCTCTACCCTCCCGGGACTAGAGGAGGCACAGATACGCAGTATTTT
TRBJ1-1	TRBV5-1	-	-	CASSLGTEGTEAFF	TGCGCCAGCAGCTTGGGGACAGAAGGCACTGAAGCTTTCTTT
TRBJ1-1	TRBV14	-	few	CASSQLDVNEAFF	TGTGCCAGCAGCCAACTGGACGTTAACGAAGCTTTCTTT
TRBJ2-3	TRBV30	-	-	CAWSDVGGGDTQYF	TGTGCCTGGAGTGACGTGGGGGGAGGAGATACGCAGTATTTT
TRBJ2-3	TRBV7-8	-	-	CASSNRRISTDTQYF	TGTGCCAGCAGCAATCGCCGGATTAGCACAGATACGCAGTATTTT
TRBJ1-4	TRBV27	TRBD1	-	CASSPDRGLGNEKLFF	TGTGCCAGCAGCCCGGACAGGGGGCTGGGTAATGAAAAACTGTTTTTT
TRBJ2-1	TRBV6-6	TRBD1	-	CASRTRTGTGDNEQFF	TGTGCCAGCAGAACCAGGACCGGGACAGGAGACAATGAGCAGTTCTTC
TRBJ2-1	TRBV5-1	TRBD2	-	CASSLVSSGNNNEQFF	TGCGCCAGCAGCTTGGTGTCGAGCGGGAACAACAATGAGCAGTTCTTC
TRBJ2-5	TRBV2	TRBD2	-	CASSDSSGRQETQYF	TGTGCCAGCAGTGATAGTAGCGGGAGGCAAGAGACCCAGTACTTC
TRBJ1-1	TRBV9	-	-	CASSVGAMNTEAFF	TGTGCCAGCAGCGTAGGGGCGATGAACACTGAAGCTTTCTTT
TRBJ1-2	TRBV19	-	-	CASSRVDANYGYTF	TGTGCCAGTAGTAGGGTAGACGCTAACTATGGCTACACCTTC
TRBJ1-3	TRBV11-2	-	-	CASSFSQAGNTIYF	TGTGCCAGCAGCTTCTCACAGGCTGGAAACACCATATATTTT
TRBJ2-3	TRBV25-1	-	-	CASSGHLADTQYF	TGTGCCAGCAGTGGACACCTCGCAGATACGCAGTATTTT
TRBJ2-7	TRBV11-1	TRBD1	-	CASSHPRTGGATRGEQYF	TGTGCCAGCAGTCATCCCCGGACAGGGGGCGCCACCCGGGGCGAGCAGTACTTC
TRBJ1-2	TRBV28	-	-	CASSRLQGRNTF	TGTGCCAGCAGTCGATTACAGGGTCGCAACACCTTC
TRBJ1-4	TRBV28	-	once	CASSYRGLITPLFF	TGTGCCAGCAGTTACCGGGGGCTCATTACGCCCCTGTTTTTT
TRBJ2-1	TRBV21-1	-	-	CASSKFARAGCGREQFF	TGTGCCAGCAGCAAATTTGCGCGCGCCGGATGCGGGAGAGAGCAGTTCTTC
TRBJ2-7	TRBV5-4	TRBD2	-	CASSLYQGLAGQEQYF	TGTGCCAGCAGCTTGTACCAGGGACTAGCGGGACAAGAGCAGTACTTC
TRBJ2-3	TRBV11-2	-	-	CASSLVGVADTQYF	TGTGCCAGCAGCTTAGTGGGGGTGGCGGATACGCAGTATTTT
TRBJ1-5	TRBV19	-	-	CASSIASGMGNQPQHF	TGTGCCAGTAGTATAGCCTCGGGGATGGGCAATCAGCCCCAGCATTTT
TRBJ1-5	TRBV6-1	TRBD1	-	CASTDRGYQPQHF	TGTGCCAGCACCGACAGGGGGTATCAGCCCCAGCATTTT
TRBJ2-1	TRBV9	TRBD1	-	CASSVMTGAYNEQFF	TGTGCCAGCAGCGTGATGACAGGGGCTTACAATGAGCAGTTCTTC
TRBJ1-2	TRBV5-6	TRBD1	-	CASSLGQGVSYGYTF	TGTGCCAGCAGCTTGGGACAGGGAGTTTCCTATGGCTACACCTTC